This T cell receptor beta chain was documented in a study of Ad26.COV2.S vaccination and SARS-CoV-2 variants. Measured with immunoSEQ multiplex PCR; TCRdb has only the in-frame clones, and not every one. The sample yields a few hundred thousand clones, about nine tenths seen once. Per the germline V gene, CDR1 is SGHVT and CDR2 is SQSDAQ. This CDR3 is built from 16 residues. V was clipped by 1 base and J by 2 bases, with 12 bases between them. Sample treatment: some 20 received Ad26.COV2.S at low or high dose, single or two shots; about 5 received placebo; per-sample allocation not given. Sample collection was performed on day 63 after the first vaccine or placebo injection.

The sample in question was peripheral blood, obtained in a trial of Ad26.COV2.S vaccine versus placebo. This receptor was identified in a person between 18 and 59 years old who received the Ad26.COV2.S COVID-19 vaccine or a placebo. The rearrangement uses TRBV7-4 and TRBJ1-3; unclear D gene. DNA of the CDR3: TGTGCCAGCAGCTTAGGGCTCCTCGAAACTGGAAACACCATATATTTT. As protein: CASSLGLLETGNTIYF.